This T cell receptor beta chain was sequenced for a study of T cell responses to AZD1222 COVID-19 vaccine. Study conclusions and caveats: Females made up more of the donors, who were largely white British, and clonal diversity may have come out too low. Elevations in Spike-specific TCR breadth and depth followed administration of two AZD1222 doses. The reported proportion of spike-specific TCRs targeting unmutated variant regions was nearly half. No repertoire was sampled before or during the peak T cell response, only after it.

Trimming left V 4 bases short and J 2 bases short, with 12 bases between. The CDR3 is made up of 15 amino acids. Germline V gives CDR1 LNHDA, CDR2 SQIVND (reference sequence). Sequencing used immunoSEQ multiplex PCR; TCRdb keeps in-frame clones, though not all of them. The table shows more than 100,000 clones, with 75% to 95% occurring only once. In the case of this clone: Its antigen is unidentified.

The chain carries TRBV19 and TRBJ1-3; possibly TRBD1 for D (5 bases). This sequence originates from an adult who received the AZD1222 COVID-19 vaccine. This specimen was peripheral blood, taken 28 days after the second AZD1222 dose. CDR3 in amino acids: CASSTEGITGNTIYF. The CDR3 nucleotides are TGTGCCAGTAGTACGGAGGGGATTACTGGAAACACCATATATTTT. Combining the CDR3 with reference TRBV19 and TRBJ1-3 gives the whole variable domain DGGITQSPKYLFRKEGQNVTLSCEQNLNHDAMYWYRQDPGQGLRLIYYSQIVNDFQKGDIAEGYSVSREKKESFPLTVTSAQKNPTAFYLCASSTEGITGNTIYFGEGSWLTVV.